This is a list of T cell receptor beta chains from one sample in a study of T cell repertoires in cytomegalovirus infection. One entry per CDR3 protein results from TCRdb running MiXCR on the reads. The sample has 100,000 to 150,000 distinct CDR3 sequences, about 31% seen once; the top ten hold 45% to 65%. Antigens of these TCRs are unknown. The sample in question was CD8+ T cells from cultured PBMCs, obtained from culture after CMV antigen stimulation. Every receptor here comes from a human donor in good health (CMV status not recorded). Some clones in this sample may be carry-over from other donors' samples. Both conserved end residues are part of each CDR3. The D gene is left open where the match is weak. Rows give clone size only sometimes, using once, few, many, or a class for an expanded clone.

many	TRBV7-6	NA	TRBJ1-2	CASSQESGGKSYGYTF	TGTGCCAGCAGCCAGGAGAGTGGGGGCAAAAGCTATGGCTACACCTTC
many	TRBV7-8	NA	TRBJ2-5	CASSLGPRGGLQETQYF	TGTGCCAGCAGCTTAGGTCCCCGCGGGGGCCTCCAAGAGACCCAGTACTTC
NA	TRBV18	NA	TRBJ1-6	CASSPGPPNNSPLHF	TGTGCCAGCTCACCCGGACCTCCTAATAATTCACCCCTCCACTTT
NA	TRBV20-1	NA	TRBJ1-6	CSASNGGGSSPLHF	TGCAGTGCTAGTAATGGGGGGGGCTCCTCACCCCTCCACTTT
few	TRBV7-9	TRBD1	TRBJ2-7	CASSGERTGGYYEQYF	TGTGCCAGCAGCGGAGAGAGGACAGGGGGATACTACGAGCAGTACTTC
few	TRBV28	TRBD1	TRBJ2-3	CASRISQGAAGDTQYF	TGTGCCAGCAGGATATCACAGGGGGCTGCTGGAGATACGCAGTATTTT
many	TRBV7-9	NA	TRBJ1-6	CASSLVSGSNSPLHF	TGTGCCAGCAGCTTAGTCTCAGGGAGCAATTCACCCCTCCACTTT
NA	TRBV15	NA	TRBJ1-1	CATKENTEAFF	TGTGCCACCAAGGAGAACACTGAAGCTTTCTTT
NA	TRBV6-6	TRBD1	TRBJ1-2	CASGDRAFLYGYTF	TGTGCCAGCGGAGACAGGGCCTTTCTCTATGGCTACACCTTC
NA	TRBV7-9	NA	TRBJ1-2	CASSLSGNNYGYTF	TGTGCCAGCAGCTTATCAGGCAATAACTATGGCTACACCTTC
many	TRBV15	NA	TRBJ1-5	CATSRDGNSNQPQHF	TGTGCCACCAGCAGAGATGGAAATAGCAATCAGCCCCAGCATTTT
few	TRBV7-2	TRBD2	TRBJ2-1	CASSLGLARNEQFF	TGTGCCAGCAGCTTAGGACTAGCGAGGAATGAGCAGTTCTTC
NA	TRBV6-2/TRBV6-3	NA	TRBJ2-1	CASSLSGAGPYNEQFF	TGTGCCAGCAGTCTTTCAGGGGCGGGTCCCTACAATGAGCAGTTCTTC
few	TRBV29-1	NA	TRBJ2-7	CSVSGGQSYEQYF	TGCAGCGTCTCCGGGGGACAGAGCTACGAGCAGTACTTC
few	TRBV7-9	TRBD1	TRBJ2-5	CASSLAPDREETQYF	TGTGCCAGCAGCTTAGCCCCGGACAGGGAAGAGACCCAGTACTTC
few	TRBV4-1	NA	TRBJ1-1	CASSHTVGMNTEAFF	TGCGCCAGCAGCCACACCGTCGGGATGAACACTGAAGCTTTCTTT
many	TRBV25-1	TRBD1	TRBJ1-2	CASSDRGSHGYTF	TGTGCCAGCAGCGACAGGGGGAGTCATGGCTACACCTTC
NA	TRBV6-5	NA	TRBJ2-7	CASSYSMGGLSYEQYF	TGTGCCAGCAGTTACTCGATGGGGGGCCTCTCCTACGAGCAGTACTTC
NA	TRBV5-4	NA	TRBJ1-1	CASSLRAYNTEAFF	TGTGCCAGCAGCTTGCGGGCCTATAACACTGAAGCTTTCTTT
NA	TRBV4-1	TRBD1	TRBJ1-5	CASSQVSGGPQPQHF	TGCGCCAGCAGCCAAGTTTCAGGGGGCCCTCAGCCCCAGCATTTT
NA	TRBV29-1	NA	TRBJ1-3	CSVEVTGFGNTIYF	TGCAGCGTTGAGGTGACAGGATTTGGAAACACCATATATTTT
many	TRBV6-1	NA	TRBJ1-1	CASRVSMNTEAFF	TGTGCCAGCAGGGTATCCATGAACACTGAAGCTTTCTTT
many	TRBV5-1	TRBD2	TRBJ2-1	CASTLAGGYNEQFF	TGCGCCAGCACCCTAGCGGGGGGCTACAATGAGCAGTTCTTC
few	TRBV12-3/TRBV12-4	TRBD1	TRBJ1-2	CASSGQANYGYTF	TGTGCCAGCAGCGGACAGGCTAACTATGGCTACACCTTC